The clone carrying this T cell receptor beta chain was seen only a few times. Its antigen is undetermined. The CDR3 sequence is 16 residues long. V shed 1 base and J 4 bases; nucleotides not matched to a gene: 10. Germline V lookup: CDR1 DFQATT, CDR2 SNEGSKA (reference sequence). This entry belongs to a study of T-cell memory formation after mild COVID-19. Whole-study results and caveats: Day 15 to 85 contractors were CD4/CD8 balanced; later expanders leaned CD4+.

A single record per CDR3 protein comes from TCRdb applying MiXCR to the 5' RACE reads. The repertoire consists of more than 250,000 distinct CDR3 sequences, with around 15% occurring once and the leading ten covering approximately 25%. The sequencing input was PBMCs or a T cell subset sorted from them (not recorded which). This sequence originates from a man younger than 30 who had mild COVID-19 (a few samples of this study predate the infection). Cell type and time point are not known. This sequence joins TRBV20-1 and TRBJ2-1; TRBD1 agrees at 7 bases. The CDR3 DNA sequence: TGCAGTGCTAGAGCCGTAGACAGGGCCCGATACAATGAGCAGTTCTTC. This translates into CSARAVDRARYNEQFF.